These 15 T cell receptor beta chains originate from one sample sequenced in a study of beta chain features in type 1 diabetes. Reverse transcription of all isolated RNA meant that expressed TCRB transcripts were sequenced. Method: immunoSEQ multiplex PCR; TCRdb's copy keeps in-frame clones and lacks some. The table has roughly 130,000 clones, less than 20% seen once. Broader study findings: Shortening that was moderate but significant affected the TCRB CDR3s of Type 1 diabetes patients in all four CD4+ subsets.

No antigen has been identified for these receptors. Specimen: central memory CD4+ T cells from blood. All receptors derive from a man aged 25-40 years with type 1 diabetes.

The chain combines TRBV4-2 with TRBJ2-5; the match to TRBD2 covers 10 bases. CDR3 length equals 16 residues. Trimming removed 4 bases from V and 0 bases from J; junction bases left unmatched: 5. Germline V CDR1 and CDR2: LGHNA, YNFKEQ. CDR3 loop: CASSRDSGGYQETQYF. The CDR3 DNA follows: TGTGCCAGCAGCCGAGATAGCGGGGGGTACCAAGAGACCCAGTACTTC.

This clone was counted only a few times. The chain combines TRBV4-3 with TRBJ2-3, with 9 bases lining up with TRBD1. The germline V gene encodes CDR1 LGHNA and CDR2 YSLEER. The CDR3 has 12 amino acids. Germline trimming cut 2 bases from V and 10 bases from J; bases unmatched to any gene: 1. CDR3 DNA: TGCGCCAGCAGCCAAAGACAGGGGGCGCAGTATTTT. Its translation is CASSQRQGAQYF.

This clone was found many times. The chain links TRBV28 to TRBJ1-4, with D unclear. CDR3 length: 13 residues. The germline V and J ends were trimmed by 9 bases and 0 bases, with 8 bases remaining between them. The germline V gene encodes CDR1 MDHEN and CDR2 SYDVKM. CDR3 coding DNA: TGTGCCAGTAACATGGCAACTAATGAAAAACTGTTTTTT. Protein sequence: CASNMATNEKLFF.

The gene calls are TRBV28 and TRBJ2-7, with 9 nucleotides matching TRBD1. The CDR3 is 15 residues long. Per the germline V gene, CDR1 is MDHEN and CDR2 is SYDVKM. Trimming removed 5 bases from V and 3 bases from J; junction bases left unmatched: 8. The CDR3, as DNA: TGTGCCAGCAGTCCCGCGGGACAGGGCGGCTACGAGCAGTACTTC. Its protein is CASSPAGQGGYEQYF.

The chain uses TRBV5-1 and TRBJ2-7, with TRBD2 as a possible D gene (7 bases). Germline V gives CDR1 SGHRS, CDR2 YFSETQ. The CDR3 runs to 14 residues. Trimming took off 4 bases at V and 0 bases at J, with 11 bases between the two ends. This CDR3 is CASSRGGSSYEQYF. CDR3 in DNA: TGCGCCAGCAGCCGCGGGGGCTCCTCCTACGAGCAGTACTTC.

This chain uses TRBV7-9 with TRBJ2-5; 7 nucleotides agree with TRBD1. With V trimmed by 8 bases and J by 2 bases, 2 bases remained unmatched. CDR1 is SEHNR, CDR2 FQNEAQ, per germline (reference sequence). This CDR3 is built from 12 residues. The CDR3 nucleotides are TGTGCCAGCGGGACAGCACAAGAGACCCAGTACTTC. Translated, it gives CASGTAQETQYF. The entire variable domain, with the rest obtained from reference TRBV7-9 and TRBJ2-5, is as follows: DTGVSQNPRHKITKRGQNVTFRCDPISEHNRLYWYRQTLGQGPEFLTYFQNEAQLEKSRLLSDRFSAERPKGSFSTLEIQRTEQGDSAMYLCASGTAQETQYFGPGTRLLVL.

The CDR3 is CASRKGQGYTF. CDR3 nucleotide sequence: TGTGCCAGTAGAAAGGGACAGGGCTACACCTTC. V is TRBV19 and J is TRBJ1-2; TRBD1 matches at 7 bases. The CDR3 spans 11 residues. Trimming cost V 6 bases and J 8 bases; bases outside gene matches: 3. CDR1 LNHDA and CDR2 SQIVND come from the germline V gene (reference sequence).

The chain employs TRBV5-6 and TRBJ1-5; no clear D. Germline assignment: CDR1 SGHDT and CDR2 YYEEEE. Deletions cut 2 bases from V and 3 bases from J, with 12 bases between. The CDR3 contains 15 residues. For the CDR3, the DNA is TGTGCCAGCAGCTTAGGCGAAGGATTCAATCAGCCCCAGCATTTT. Its translation: CASSLGEGFNQPQHF.

In this sample, this clone turned up many times. The gene calls are TRBV30 and TRBJ2-2; the D gene could be TRBD1 or TRBD2 (5 bases each). This CDR3 region has 15 residues. Trimming cost V 1 base and J 0 bases, with 9 bases left between them. Germline CDR1 GTSNPN, CDR2 SVGIG (reference sequence). The CDR3 DNA is TGTGCCTGGAGTGGAGGGGCCGCGAACACCGGGGAGCTGTTTTTT. Its protein is CAWSGGAANTGELFF.

This clone showed up just a few times. CDR3 nucleotide sequence: TGTGCCAGCAGCGAAAGGACAGGGAGAAATTCACCCCTCCACTTT. It is translated as CASSERTGRNSPLHF. This sequence joins TRBV7-2 and TRBJ1-6; 8 nucleotides line up with TRBD1. With V trimmed by 5 bases and J by 7 bases, 7 bases remained unmatched. The CDR3 runs 15 residues. CDR1 is SGHTA, CDR2 FQGNSA, per germline.

This clone was recorded a few times. The V and J genes are TRBV5-1 and TRBJ2-5; no clear D. Germline CDR1 reads SGHRS; CDR2 reads YFSETQ. V gave up 4 bases and J gave up 5 bases, with 12 bases separating them. The CDR3 loop spans 13 amino acids. In nucleotides, the CDR3 is TGCGCCAGCAGCGGAGAAGCGTTTGAGACCCAGTACTTC. Translated, it gives CASSGEAFETQYF.

The V and J genes are TRBV15 and TRBJ2-1; 8 positions match TRBD2. This CDR3 has 15 amino acids. Germline-derived CDR1 and CDR2 are LNHNV and YYDKDF (reference sequence). J lost 6 bases, V lost 1 base, and 5 bases had no gene match. The CDR3 sequence: CATSRAGGPVNEQFF. CDR3 in DNA: TGTGCCACCAGCAGAGCGGGGGGGCCGGTCAATGAGCAGTTCTTC.

This clone was counted a few times. DNA for the CDR3: TGTGCCAGCAGCGTACTAGCGGGGGGAAACGAGCAGTACTTC. Amino acids: CASSVLAGGNEQYF. V is TRBV11-2 and J is TRBJ2-7, with 12 bases identical to TRBD2. Losses at the gene ends were 5 bases for V and 5 bases for J; bases not matched to a gene: 4. The CDR3 contains 14 residues. The germline CDR1 and CDR2 sequences are SGHAT and FQNNGV.

Only a few counts were recorded for this clone. The CDR3 spells CASSLGTNTGELFF. DNA for the CDR3: TGTGCCAGCAGCTTAGGGACAAACACCGGGGAGCTGTTTTTT. This chain links TRBV13 with TRBJ2-2; no firm D call. Trimming pared 0 bases from V and 2 bases from J, leaving 4 bases between. The CDR3 covers 14 residues. Per the germline V gene, CDR1 is PRHDT and CDR2 is FYEKMQ (reference sequence).

This clone occurred a few times. The chain has TRBV10-3 and TRBJ2-3, with 14 bases fitting TRBD2. The CDR3 is 19 amino acids. Per germline, CDR1 ENHRY and CDR2 SYGVKD. J lost 2 bases, V lost 6 bases, and 13 bases had no gene match. CDR3 in DNA: TGTGCCATCAGCCATTACCCCGGGACTAGCGGGGGATACACAGATACGCAGTATTTT. Translation: CAISHYPGTSGGYTDTQYF.